The clone carrying this T cell receptor beta chain was detected many times. The sequenced template was RNA, covering the TCR beta CDR3 region. HTBI-primed first-round RT-PCR preceded second-round multiplex PCR. MiXCR, applied by TCRdb to the multiplex PCR reads, yields one record per CDR3 protein. The repertoire includes hundreds of thousands of distinct CDR3 sequences, roughly 20% of them detected once, and roughly 3% sits in the top ten. The CDR3 has 13 residues. The V gene lost 8 bases and the J gene lost 1 base, with 11 bases spanning the gap. The data are from a study of Graves' ophthalmopathy and Graves' hyperthyroidism. Study-wide context: The study drew peripheral blood at initial diagnosis, before any treatment.

Exclusion applied to patients with other autoimmune diseases, uncontrolled infections, pregnancy or lactation. Sequenced input: peripheral blood. This TCR was sampled from a woman between 18 and 30 years old with stable Graves' hyperthyroidism. The rearrangement uses TRBV12-3 or TRBV12-4 and TRBJ1-1; D gene ambiguous. Here the CDR3 DNA reads TGTGCCAGCTCCGCATGGCAGAACACTGAAGCTTTCTTT. This encodes CASSAWQNTEAFF.